What follows are 11 T cell receptor beta chains derived from one specimen sequenced in a study of naive and memory T cell subsets. Two oligonucleotides, mixed equimolar, formed the beta constant-region primer covering TRBC1 and TRBC2. Ligated cDNA was amplified by four rounds of PCR with nested alpha and beta constant-region primers and SP2. TCRdb used MiXCR to reprocess the UMI-ligation and nested PCR reads, holding one entry per CDR3 protein. The data show approximately 80,000 distinct CDR3 sequences, roughly 9.2% seen once. Sequencing used naive CD8+ T cells from blood. The receptor set was obtained from a human donor in good health.

This clonotype was recorded many times. This rearrangement joins TRBV7-9 to TRBJ1-2; D is unclear. The CDR3 extends over 12 amino acids. The germline V and J ends were trimmed by 5 bases and 7 bases, with 11 bases remaining between them. Germline-derived CDR1 and CDR2 are SEHNR and FQNEAQ (reference sequence). The CDR3 DNA follows: TGTGCCAGCAGCCCCCGGACCGGTGGCTACACCTTC. Translation gives CASSPRTGGYTF. The variable domain in full, with the rest retrieved from reference TRBV7-9 and TRBJ1-2, is DTGVSQNPRHKITKRGQNVTFRCDPISEHNRLYWYRQTLGQGPEFLTYFQNEAQLEKSRLLSDRFSAERPKGSFSTLEIQRTEQGDSAMYLCASSPRTGGYTFGSGTRLTVV.

The sample holds many counts of this clonotype. V and J are TRBV25-1 and TRBJ2-1, with 11 bases that match TRBD2. Germline V gene sequence: CDR1 MGHDK, CDR2 SYGVNS. The CDR3 sequence is 15 residues long. After removal of 6 bases from V and 3 bases from J, the junction contained 4 bases not matched to a gene. CDR3 coding DNA: TGTGCCAGCAGCCTACTAGCGGGAGACTACAATGAGCAGTTCTTC. Its translation is CASSLLAGDYNEQFF.

The chain has TRBV6-2 or TRBV6-3 and TRBJ2-1; TRBD2 matches 7 bases. Looked up from germline, CDR1 is MNHEY and CDR2 is SVGEGT. Unmatched junction bases numbered 11, after V lost 2 bases and J lost 7 bases. The CDR3 has 16 residues. DNA of the CDR3: TGTGCCAGCAGTTACCCCTGGTCGGGAGGCCATAATGAGCAGTTCTTC. Its protein is CASSYPWSGGHNEQFF.

This clonotype was recorded many times. The limits of the CDR3 on the DNA are not certain, so only TCRdb's listed CDR3 is given. This chain links TRBV2 with TRBJ2-7; the table's D call, TRBD2, was not checked against the DNA. The CDR3 spans 20 residues, counting both ends. Germline CDR1 is SNHLY and CDR2 is FYNNEI. The CDR3 spells CATMYFCATIGLAGDGEQYF.

This clonotype has a count of ten or more. The V and J genes are TRBV19 and TRBJ2-3; 7 nucleotides match TRBD1. This CDR3 has 12 residues. J gave up 14 bases and V 1 base, and 6 bases lay outside the gene matches. CDR1 is LNHDA, CDR2 SQIVND, per germline (reference sequence). CDR3 nucleotides: TGTGCCAGTAGTATAGGGGACAGAACGGGGTATTTT. Translation gives CASSIGDRTGYF.

This clonotype was picked up a small number of times. The rearrangement links TRBV7-9 to TRBJ2-2, with 10 nucleotides matching TRBD2. Per the germline V gene, CDR1 is SEHNR and CDR2 is FQNEAQ (reference sequence). This CDR3 spans 15 amino acids. Trimming at V came to 4 bases and at J to 5 bases, leaving 4 bases not matched to a gene. CDR3 in DNA: TGTGCCAGCAGCTGGACTAGCGGCCTGACCGGGGAGCTGTTTTTT. This sequence encodes CASSWTSGLTGELFF. Supplemented by reference TRBV7-9 and TRBJ2-2, the full variable domain reads DTGVSQNPRHKITKRGQNVTFRCDPISEHNRLYWYRQTLGQGPEFLTYFQNEAQLEKSRLLSDRFSAERPKGSFSTLEIQRTEQGDSAMYLCASSWTSGLTGELFFGEGSRLTVL.

There are many counts of this clonotype. V gene TRBV12-3 or TRBV12-4 combines with J gene TRBJ2-4; the D is unclear. V lost 2 bases to trimming and J lost 0 bases, with 11 bases between them. The CDR3 covers 16 residues. DNA of the CDR3: TGTGCCAGCAGTTTATCTACCAGATTAGCCAAAAACATTCAGTACTTC. Amino acid sequence: CASSLSTRLAKNIQYF.

This clonotype was observed at least ten times. V gene TRBV12-3 or TRBV12-4 combines with J gene TRBJ1-2; no firm D call. V was clipped by 3 bases and J by 4 bases, with 9 bases between them. The length of the CDR3 is 13 residues. The CDR3 protein is CASSLPGSYGYTF. The CDR3 coding sequence is TGTGCCAGCAGTTTGCCGGGAAGCTATGGCTACACCTTC.

This clonotype was observed a handful of times. This chain connects TRBV6-6 to TRBJ1-5; TRBD1 is a possible D gene (6 bases). With 6 bases removed from V and 3 bases from J, the gap between germline ends came to 12 bases. CDR3 length equals 14 residues. Germline V lookup: CDR1 MNHNY, CDR2 SVGAGI (reference sequence). As DNA, the CDR3 is TGTGCCAGCAGAGGGAAGGGGGACAATCAGCCCCAGCATTTT. Translation: CASRGKGDNQPQHF.

This clonotype was detected a few times. V usage is TRBV5-6 and J usage is TRBJ1-3; D not certain. Germline V CDR1 and CDR2: SGHDT, YYEEEE. This CDR3 is built from 11 residues. V was trimmed by 3 bases and J by 4 bases, leaving 2 bases between them. The chain's CDR3 is CASSWGNTIYF. The CDR3 nucleotides read TGTGCCAGCAGCTGGGGAAACACCATATATTTT.

To note about this clonotype: A clone one base away is much larger, so this may be a read error. The chain links TRBV3-1 to TRBJ2-7; no clear D. Germline CDR1 reads LGHDT; CDR2 reads YNNKEL (reference sequence). CDR3 size: 12 residues. CDR3 sequence reads: CASGQEGYEQYF. The CDR3 nucleotides are TGTGCCAGCGGCCAAGAAGGTTACGAGCAGTACTTC.